This T cell receptor beta chain appears in the sequencing data of a study of cytomegalovirus exposure and HLA in healthy donors. Per the germline V gene, CDR1 is SGHAT and CDR2 is FQNNGV. V gave up 3 bases and J gave up 1 base; unmatched junction bases: 6. This CDR3 is built from 15 residues. Study-wide points: Reportedly, diagnosis of cytomegalovirus status by the classifier showed high specificity and sensitivity. In vitro assays verified that three CMV-associated chains recognized CMV antigens specifically.

Some clones are missing from TCRdb's copy, which holds only in-frame ones; the method was immunoSEQ multiplex PCR. Among 200,000 to 250,000 clones listed, under 95% were seen once. Details on this clone: Its specificity is not known.

Sequencing was done on a sample of PBMCs. The V and J genes are TRBV11-2 and TRBJ2-7; TRBD1 matches at 7 bases. This TCR was sampled from a woman aged 18 to 35 in good health and CMV-seronegative. The CDR3 is CASSFPPTGSYEQYF. The CDR3, as DNA: TGTGCCAGCAGCTTCCCCCCGACAGGGTCCTACGAGCAGTACTTC. Together with reference TRBV11-2 and TRBJ2-7, the CDR3 gives the full variable domain: EAGVAQSPRYKIIEKRQSVAFWCNPISGHATLYWYQQILGQGPKLLIQFQNNGVVDDSQLPKDRFSAERLKGVDSTLKIQPAKLEDSAVYLCASSFPPTGSYEQYFGPGTRLTVT.